Sequencing of this T cell receptor (beta chain) was carried out in a study of human CD8 memory T cell subsets. Regarding the study as a whole: Precursor exhausted T cells and stem-like memory T cells were similarly highly diverse, while effector memory cells were not.

Investigators built TCR beta libraries using UMI-labeled 5' RACE. TCRdb re-called the 5' RACE reads; every CDR3 protein appears as one record, without DNA. The sample features about 6,200 distinct CDR3 sequences, with around 40% in its top ten. In the case of this clonotype: Its antigen is not known.

Germline V gene lookup returns CDR1 MGHRA and CDR2 YSYEKL. The CDR3 length is 15 residues. The J gene is TRBJ2-1, the V gene TRBV4-1; TCRdb lists TRBD1, though no DNA is available to test this call. The clonotype originates from a human donor in good health. The sequenced sample consisted of CD8+ effector memory T cells (TEM) sorted from PBMCs. Subset: effector memory CD8 T cells, CCR7- CD45RO+ CD95+. This CDR3 is CASSQEGGFNNEQFF.